Detailed here is one T cell receptor beta chain. The target antigen is unknown. The entry originates in a study of CD8 T cells in ankylosing spondylitis. Libraries of TCR beta came from quantitative 5'-RACE with molecular barcodes. TCRdb re-called the 5' RACE reads with MiXCR, one entry per CDR3 protein. The repertoire holds 200,000 to 250,000 distinct CDR3 sequences, with around 18% as singletons. Points from the study as a whole: Blood of patients with ankylosing spondylitis appeared to be characterized by a TCR beta motif of fewer than 10 highly homologous variants. Clones linked with disease were CD8+ and fairly uncommon in the peripheral blood. Prior literature has documented some motif variants in synovial fluid and blood from reactive arthritis. Disease-linked clones were reportedly significantly enriched in matched ankylosing spondylitis synovial fluid.

Sequences were obtained from blood, either unsorted or a sorted T cell fraction (not recorded which). The clonotype was recovered from a male donor with ankylosing spondylitis.

The chain's CDR3 is CASEAGNEQFF. As DNA, the CDR3 is TGTGCCAGCGAGGCGGGCAATGAGCAGTTCTTC. The chain uses TRBV6-2 or TRBV6-3 and TRBJ2-1, with D perhaps TRBD2 (5 bases). Trimming left V 8 bases short and J 6 bases short, with 8 bases between. The germline V gene encodes CDR1 MNHEY and CDR2 SVGEGT. The CDR3 totals 11 residues.